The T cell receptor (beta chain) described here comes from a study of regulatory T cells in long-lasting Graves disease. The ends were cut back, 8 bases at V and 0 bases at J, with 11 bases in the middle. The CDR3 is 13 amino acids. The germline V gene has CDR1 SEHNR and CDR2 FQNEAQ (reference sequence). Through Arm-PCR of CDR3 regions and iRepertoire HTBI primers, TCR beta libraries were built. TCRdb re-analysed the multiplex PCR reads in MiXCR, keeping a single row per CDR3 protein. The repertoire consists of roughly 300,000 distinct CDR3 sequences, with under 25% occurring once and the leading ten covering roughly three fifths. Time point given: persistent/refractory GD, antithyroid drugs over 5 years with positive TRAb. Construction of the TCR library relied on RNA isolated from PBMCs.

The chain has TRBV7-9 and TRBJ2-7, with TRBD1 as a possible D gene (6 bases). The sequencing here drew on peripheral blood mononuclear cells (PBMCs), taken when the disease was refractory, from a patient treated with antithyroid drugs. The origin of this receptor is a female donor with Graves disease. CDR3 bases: TGTGCCAGCGGAGACAGGCACTCCTACGAGCAGTACTTC. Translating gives CASGDRHSYEQYF. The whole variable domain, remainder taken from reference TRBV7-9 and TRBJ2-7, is DTGVSQNPRHKITKRGQNVTFRCDPISEHNRLYWYRQTLGQGPEFLTYFQNEAQLEKSRLLSDRFSAERPKGSFSTLEIQRTEQGDSAMYLCASGDRHSYEQYFGPGTRLTVT.